This T cell receptor (beta chain) is from a study of cytomegalovirus exposure and HLA in healthy donors. Regarding the study as a whole: Subsequent analysis found a tendency for first-cohort TCR clusters to co-occur within the approximately 130 validation repertoires. The study recorded over 150 TCR beta chains that were cytomegalovirus-associated. Most TCRs appeared rarely, but some public TCRs recurred in many donors.

Note on this clone: The target antigen is unknown.

The protocol was immunoSEQ multiplex PCR, while the TCRdb copy is restricted to in-frame clones and leaves out a portion. The sample has about 180,000 clones, roughly 85% seen once. The receptor comes from a man aged 18 to 29 in good health and CMV-seropositive. Sequenced sample: PBMCs.

CDR3 DNA sequence: TGTGCCAGCAGCTTAGTAGCGGGGGGGCGGAATGAGCAGTTCTTC. Translating it yields CASSLVAGGRNEQFF. This chain uses TRBV5-4 with TRBJ2-1; 11 positions agree with TRBD2. Germline V CDR1 and CDR2: SGHNT, YYREEE (reference sequence). V trimming: 2 bases; J trimming: 7 bases; junction bases outside the gene matches: 5. This CDR3 is built from 15 residues.